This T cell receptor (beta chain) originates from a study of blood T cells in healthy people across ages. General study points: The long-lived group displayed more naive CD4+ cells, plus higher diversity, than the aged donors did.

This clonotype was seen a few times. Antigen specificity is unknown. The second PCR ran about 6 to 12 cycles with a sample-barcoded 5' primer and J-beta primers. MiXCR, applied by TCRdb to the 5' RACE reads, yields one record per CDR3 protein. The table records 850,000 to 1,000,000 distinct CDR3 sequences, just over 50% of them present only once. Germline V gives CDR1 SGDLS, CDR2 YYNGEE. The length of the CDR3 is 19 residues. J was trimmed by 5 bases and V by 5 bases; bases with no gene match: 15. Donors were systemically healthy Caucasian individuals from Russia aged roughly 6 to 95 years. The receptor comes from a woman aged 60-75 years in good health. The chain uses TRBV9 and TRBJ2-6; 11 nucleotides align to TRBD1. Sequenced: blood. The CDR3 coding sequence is TGTGCCAGCAGTCCTAGAGGGACAGGGGGGTCTAGGAGGGCCAACGTCCTGACTTTC. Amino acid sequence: CASSPRGTGGSRRANVLTF.